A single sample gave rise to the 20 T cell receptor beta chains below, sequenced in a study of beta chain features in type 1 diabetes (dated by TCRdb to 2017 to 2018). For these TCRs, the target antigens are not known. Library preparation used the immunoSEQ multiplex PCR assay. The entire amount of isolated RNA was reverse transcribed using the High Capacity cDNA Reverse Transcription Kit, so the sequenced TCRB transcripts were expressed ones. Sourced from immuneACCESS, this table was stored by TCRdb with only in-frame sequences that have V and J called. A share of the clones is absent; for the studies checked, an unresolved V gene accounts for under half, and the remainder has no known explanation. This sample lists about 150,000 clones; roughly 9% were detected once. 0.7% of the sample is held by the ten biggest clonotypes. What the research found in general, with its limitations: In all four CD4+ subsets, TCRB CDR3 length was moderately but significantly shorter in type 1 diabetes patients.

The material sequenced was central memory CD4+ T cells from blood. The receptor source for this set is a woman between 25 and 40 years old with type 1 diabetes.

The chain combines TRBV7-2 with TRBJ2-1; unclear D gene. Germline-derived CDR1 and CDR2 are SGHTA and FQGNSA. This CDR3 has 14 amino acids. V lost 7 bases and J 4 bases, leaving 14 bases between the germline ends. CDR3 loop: CASTPGETYNEQFF. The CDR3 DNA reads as TGTGCCAGCACCCCCGGCGAGACTTACAATGAGCAGTTCTTC.

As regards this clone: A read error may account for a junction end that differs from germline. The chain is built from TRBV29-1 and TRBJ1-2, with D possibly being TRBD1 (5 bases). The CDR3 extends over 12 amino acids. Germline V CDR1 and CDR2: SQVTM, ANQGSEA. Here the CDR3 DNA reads TGCAGCGCTGAAGGGGCAGTCTATGGCTACACCTTC. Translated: CSAEGAVYGYTF.

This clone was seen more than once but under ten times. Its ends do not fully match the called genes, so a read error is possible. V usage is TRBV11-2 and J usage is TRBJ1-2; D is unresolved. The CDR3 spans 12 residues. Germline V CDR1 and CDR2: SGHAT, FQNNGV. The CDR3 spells CASTLQATPPAF. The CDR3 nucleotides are TGTGCCAGCACCCTCCAGGCTACACCCCCCGCCTTC.

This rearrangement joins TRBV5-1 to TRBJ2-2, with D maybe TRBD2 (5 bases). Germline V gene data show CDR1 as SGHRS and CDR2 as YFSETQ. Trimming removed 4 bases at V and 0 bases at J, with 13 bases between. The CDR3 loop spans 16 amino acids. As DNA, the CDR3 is TGCGCCAGCAGCCCCACCGGGATCTCGAACACCGGGGAGCTGTTTTTT. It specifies CASSPTGISNTGELFF.

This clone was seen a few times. The CDR3 protein is CATSRNRGHGNEQFF. DNA of the CDR3: TGTGCCACCAGCAGAAACAGGGGGCACGGGAATGAGCAGTTCTTC. The chain is built from TRBV15 and TRBJ2-1, with 9 bases fitting TRBD1. Germline assignment: CDR1 LNHNV and CDR2 YYDKDF (reference sequence). V shed 2 bases, J shed 7 bases, and the junction held 6 bases outside the gene matches. The CDR3 sequence is 15 residues long.

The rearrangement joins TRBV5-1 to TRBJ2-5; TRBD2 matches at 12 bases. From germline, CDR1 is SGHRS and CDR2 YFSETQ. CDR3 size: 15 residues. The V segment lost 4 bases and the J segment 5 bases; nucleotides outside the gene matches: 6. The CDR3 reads CASSPQTSGSETQYF. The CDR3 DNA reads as TGCGCCAGCAGCCCTCAGACTAGCGGGAGTGAGACCCAGTACTTC.

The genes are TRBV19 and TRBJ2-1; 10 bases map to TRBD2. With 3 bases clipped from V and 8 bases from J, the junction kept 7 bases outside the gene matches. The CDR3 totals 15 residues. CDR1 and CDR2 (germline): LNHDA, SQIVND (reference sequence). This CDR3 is CASSITASGSYEQFF. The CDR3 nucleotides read TGTGCCAGTAGTATCACCGCTAGCGGGAGCTATGAGCAGTTCTTC.

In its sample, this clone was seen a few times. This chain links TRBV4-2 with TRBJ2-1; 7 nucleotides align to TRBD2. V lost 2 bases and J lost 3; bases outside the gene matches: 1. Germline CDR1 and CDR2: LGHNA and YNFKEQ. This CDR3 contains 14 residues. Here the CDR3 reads CASSQSGIYNEQFF. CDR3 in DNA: TGTGCCAGCAGCCAAAGCGGGATCTACAATGAGCAGTTCTTC.

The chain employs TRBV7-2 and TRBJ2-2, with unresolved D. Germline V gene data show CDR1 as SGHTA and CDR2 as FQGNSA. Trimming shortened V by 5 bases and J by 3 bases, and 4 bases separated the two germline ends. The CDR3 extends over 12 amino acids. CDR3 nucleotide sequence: TGTGCCAGCAGCGTCTACACCGGGGAGCTGTTTTTT. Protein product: CASSVYTGELFF.

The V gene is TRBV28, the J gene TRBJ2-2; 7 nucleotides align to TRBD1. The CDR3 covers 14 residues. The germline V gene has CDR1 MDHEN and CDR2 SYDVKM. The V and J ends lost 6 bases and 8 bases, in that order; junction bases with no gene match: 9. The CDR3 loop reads CASRDGTAGGELFF. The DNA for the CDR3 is TGTGCCAGCAGAGATGGGACAGCTGGGGGGGAGCTGTTTTTT.

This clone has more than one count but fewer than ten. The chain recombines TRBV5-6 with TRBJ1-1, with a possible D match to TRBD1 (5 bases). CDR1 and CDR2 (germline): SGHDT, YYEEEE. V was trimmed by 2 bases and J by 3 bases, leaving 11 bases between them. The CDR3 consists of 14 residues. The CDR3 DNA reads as TGTGCCAGCAGCTTTGGCGGGGGGGACACTGAAGCTTTCTTT. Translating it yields CASSFGGGDTEAFF.

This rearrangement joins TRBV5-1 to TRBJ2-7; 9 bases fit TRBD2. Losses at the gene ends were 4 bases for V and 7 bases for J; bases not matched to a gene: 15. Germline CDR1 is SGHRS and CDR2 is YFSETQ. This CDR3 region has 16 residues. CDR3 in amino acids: CASSTSLAGDSGEQYF. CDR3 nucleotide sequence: TGCGCCAGCAGCACAAGTTTAGCGGGAGACTCGGGGGAGCAGTACTTC.

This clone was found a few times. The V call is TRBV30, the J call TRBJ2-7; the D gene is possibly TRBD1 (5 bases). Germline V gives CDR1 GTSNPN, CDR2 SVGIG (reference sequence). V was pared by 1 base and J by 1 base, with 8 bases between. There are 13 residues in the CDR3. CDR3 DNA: TGTGCCTGGAGTGGCCAGGGTTCCTACGAGCAGTACTTC. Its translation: CAWSGQGSYEQYF.

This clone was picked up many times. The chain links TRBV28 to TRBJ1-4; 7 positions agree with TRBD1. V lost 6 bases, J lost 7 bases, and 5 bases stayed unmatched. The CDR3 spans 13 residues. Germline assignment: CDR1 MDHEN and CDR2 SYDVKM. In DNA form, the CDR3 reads TGTGCCAGCAGCATGACAGGGTTTGAAAAACTGTTTTTT. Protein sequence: CASSMTGFEKLFF.

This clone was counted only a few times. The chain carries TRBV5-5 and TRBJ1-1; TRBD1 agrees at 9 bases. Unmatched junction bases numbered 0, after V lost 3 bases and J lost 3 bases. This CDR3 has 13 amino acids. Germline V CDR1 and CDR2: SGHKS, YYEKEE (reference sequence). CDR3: CASSWDRDTEAFF. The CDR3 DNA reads TGTGCCAGCAGCTGGGACAGGGACACTGAAGCTTTCTTT.

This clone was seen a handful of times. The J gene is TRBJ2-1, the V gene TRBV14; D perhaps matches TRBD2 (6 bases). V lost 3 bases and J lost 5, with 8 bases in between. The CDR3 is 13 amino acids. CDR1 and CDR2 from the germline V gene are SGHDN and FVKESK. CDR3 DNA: TGTGCCAGCAGCCAGGGGAGGCACAATGAGCAGTTCTTC. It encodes CASSQGRHNEQFF.

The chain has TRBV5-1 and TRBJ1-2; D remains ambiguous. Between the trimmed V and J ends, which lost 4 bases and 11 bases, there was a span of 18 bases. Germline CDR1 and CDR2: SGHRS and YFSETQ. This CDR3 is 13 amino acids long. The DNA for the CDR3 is TGCGCCAGCAGCCCGGACCAGACTGAGGGATACACCTTC. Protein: CASSPDQTEGYTF.

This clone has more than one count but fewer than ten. For the CDR3, the DNA is TGCGCCAGCAGTGAGCAGGCTTCGAGAACTGAAGCTTTCTTT. Translating gives CASSEQASRTEAFF. V usage is TRBV10-1 and J usage is TRBJ1-1, with D hard to call. The CDR3 sequence is 14 residues long. V gave up 2 bases and J gave up 5 bases, with 12 bases separating them. Germline CDR1 reads WNHNN; CDR2 reads SYGVQD (reference sequence).

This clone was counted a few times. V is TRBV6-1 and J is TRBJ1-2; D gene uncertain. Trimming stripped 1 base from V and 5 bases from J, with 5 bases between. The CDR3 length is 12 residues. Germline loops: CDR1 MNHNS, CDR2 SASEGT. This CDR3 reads CASSEVPYGYTF. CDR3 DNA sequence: TGTGCCAGCAGTGAAGTTCCGTATGGCTACACCTTC.

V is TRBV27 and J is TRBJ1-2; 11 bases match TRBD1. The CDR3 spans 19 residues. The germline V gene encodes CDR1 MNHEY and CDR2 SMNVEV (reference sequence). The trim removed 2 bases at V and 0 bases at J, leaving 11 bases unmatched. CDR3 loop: CASSLPPGDRGKANYGYTF. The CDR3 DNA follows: TGTGCCAGCAGTTTACCCCCGGGGGACAGGGGGAAAGCTAACTATGGCTACACCTTC.